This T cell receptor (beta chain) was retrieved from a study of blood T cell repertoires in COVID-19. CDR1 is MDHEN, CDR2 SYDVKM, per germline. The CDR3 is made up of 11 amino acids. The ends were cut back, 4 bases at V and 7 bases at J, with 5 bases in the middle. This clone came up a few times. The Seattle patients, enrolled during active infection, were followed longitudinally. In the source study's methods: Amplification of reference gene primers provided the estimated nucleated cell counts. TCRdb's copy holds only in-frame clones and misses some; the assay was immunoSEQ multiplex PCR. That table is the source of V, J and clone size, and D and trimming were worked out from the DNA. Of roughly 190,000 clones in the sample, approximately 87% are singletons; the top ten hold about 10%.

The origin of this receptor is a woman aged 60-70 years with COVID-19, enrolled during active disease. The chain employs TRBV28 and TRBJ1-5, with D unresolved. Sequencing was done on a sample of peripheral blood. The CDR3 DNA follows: TGTGCCAGCAGTTATAGACAGCCCCAGCATTTT. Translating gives CASSYRQPQHF.